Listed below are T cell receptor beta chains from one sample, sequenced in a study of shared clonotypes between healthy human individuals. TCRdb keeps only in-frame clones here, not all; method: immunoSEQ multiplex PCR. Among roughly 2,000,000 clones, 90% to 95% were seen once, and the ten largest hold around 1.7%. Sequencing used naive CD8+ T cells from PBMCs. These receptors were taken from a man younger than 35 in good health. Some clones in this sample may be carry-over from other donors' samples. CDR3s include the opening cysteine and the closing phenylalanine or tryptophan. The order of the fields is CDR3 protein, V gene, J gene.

CASSSPTAGGTYNEQFF,TRBV7-9,TRBJ2-1
CAISDTAILSVGGANVLTF,TRBV10-3,TRBJ2-6
CASRAGAPGELFF,TRBV25-1,TRBJ2-2
CASSRTLREKLFF,TRBV27,TRBJ1-4
CASSSTGGADGYTF,TRBV19,TRBJ1-2
CASSGGRFFTF,TRBV9,TRBJ1-2
CASSSWTGGSYEQYF,TRBV7-2,TRBJ2-7
CASSLTRTDTQYF,TRBV27,TRBJ2-3
CAISESSQFSYEQYF,TRBV10-3,TRBJ2-7
CASSQGQGVFGYTF,TRBV28,TRBJ1-2
CASSLGRGLGSGANVLTF,TRBV5-4,TRBJ2-6
CASSQGGVTVNTEAFF,TRBV5-4,TRBJ1-1
CASSYRTGYGYTF,TRBV6-1,TRBJ1-2
CATTFQGHQPQHF,TRBV6-1,TRBJ1-5
CSVEGGGGRVRERSYNEQFF,TRBV29-1,TRBJ2-1
CASSFAREGRNEQFF,TRBV28,TRBJ2-1
CASSLPPWREGHYEQYF,TRBV28,TRBJ2-7
CASSFGYNEQFF,TRBV5-6,TRBJ2-1
CARSFWGNGSSNQPQHF,TRBV5-3,TRBJ1-5
CASSIWDSGANVLTF,TRBV19,TRBJ2-6
CASSAGTGGYEQYF,TRBV11-2,TRBJ2-7
CASSSDRGGYYEQYF,TRBV19,TRBJ2-7
CASSLFPRTSGDEQYF,TRBV11-2,TRBJ2-7
CASSSDYNEQFF,TRBV6-6,TRBJ2-1
CASSPKAGGTNEQFF,TRBV7-8,TRBJ2-1
CASSQSGLPSGYGYTF,TRBV11-2,TRBJ1-2
CASSLAPHWDTEAFF,TRBV7-9,TRBJ1-1
CASSTRDRSYNEQFF,TRBV6-5,TRBJ2-1
CATSREMGLTTDTQYF,TRBV15,TRBJ2-3
CASSLAGQGRFYEQYF,TRBV7-8,TRBJ2-7
CASSPLTGTGGYNEQFF,TRBV18,TRBJ2-1
CASSFPTSSSAGELFF,TRBV11-2,TRBJ2-2
CSVENGDSYEQYF,TRBV29-1,NA
CASSLDRAYTGELFF,TRBV27,TRBJ2-2
CASSQDPERETGYNEQFF,TRBV4-1,TRBJ2-1
CASSAGTGLHEQYF,TRBV9,TRBJ2-7
CASRPLANEQFF,TRBV7-9,TRBJ2-1
CASSIGSTYEQYF,TRBV19,TRBJ2-7
CAIWGGWAYNEQFF,TRBV14,TRBJ2-1
CASRSGSNTGELFF,TRBV6-1,TRBJ2-2
CASSYSEGNQPQHF,TRBV6-5,TRBJ1-5
CASSLDRHPYNEQFF,TRBV5-1,TRBJ2-1
CASSVQGLGGYTF,TRBV9,TRBJ1-2
CASTLGDSGYNEQFF,TRBV27,TRBJ2-1
CASSLLQNTEAFF,TRBV5-4,TRBJ1-1
CATSKRGLNYGYTF,TRBV15,TRBJ1-2
CASSRDRGRQPQHF,TRBV5-8,TRBJ1-5
CASSKYGALTDTQYF,TRBV7-8,TRBJ2-3
CSAKDRVATNEKLFF,TRBV29-1,TRBJ1-4
CASSSPTGLENYEQYF,TRBV11-2,TRBJ2-7
CASSYSSPEQYF,TRBV6-6,TRBJ2-7
CASSDGVIGNTIYF,TRBV7-9,TRBJ1-3
CASSFSSGTTYEQYF,TRBV5-6,TRBJ2-7